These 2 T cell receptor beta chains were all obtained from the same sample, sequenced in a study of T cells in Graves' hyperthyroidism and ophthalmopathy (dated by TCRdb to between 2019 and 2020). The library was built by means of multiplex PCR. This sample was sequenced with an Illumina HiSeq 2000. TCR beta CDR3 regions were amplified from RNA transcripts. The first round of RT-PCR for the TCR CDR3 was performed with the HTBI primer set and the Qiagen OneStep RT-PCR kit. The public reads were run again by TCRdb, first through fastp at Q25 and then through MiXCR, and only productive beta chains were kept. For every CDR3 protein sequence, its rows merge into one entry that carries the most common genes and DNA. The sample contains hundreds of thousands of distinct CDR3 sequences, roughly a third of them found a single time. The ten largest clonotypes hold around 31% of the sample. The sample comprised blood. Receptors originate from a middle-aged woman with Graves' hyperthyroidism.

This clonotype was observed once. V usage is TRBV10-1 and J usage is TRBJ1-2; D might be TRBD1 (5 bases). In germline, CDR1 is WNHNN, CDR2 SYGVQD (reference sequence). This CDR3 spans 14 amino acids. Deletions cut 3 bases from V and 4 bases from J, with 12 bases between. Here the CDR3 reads CASSDPGMGYGYTF. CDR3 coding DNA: TGCGCCAGCAGTGACCCAGGGATGGGCTATGGCTACACCTTC.

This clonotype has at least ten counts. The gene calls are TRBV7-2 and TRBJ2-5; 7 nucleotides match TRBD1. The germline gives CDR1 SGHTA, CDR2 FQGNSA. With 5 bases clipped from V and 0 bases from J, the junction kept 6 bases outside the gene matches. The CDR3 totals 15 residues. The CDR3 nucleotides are TGTGCCAGCAGCGCGTCAGGGGGACACCAAGAGACCCAGTACTTC. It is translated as CASSASGGHQETQYF. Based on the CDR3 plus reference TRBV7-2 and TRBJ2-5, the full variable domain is GAGVSQSPSNKVTEKGKDVELRCDPISGHTALYWYRQSLGQGLEFLIYFQGNSAPDKSGLPSDRFSAERTGGSVSTLTIQRTQQEDSAVYLCASSASGGHQETQYFGPGTRLLVL.